This TCR beta chain emerged from a study of CD8+ T cells in alopecia areata. In the study overall: Patients given treatment had severity scored by the percentage of scalp area affected. Study results and limitations: Uncertainty about whether baseline CD8+ expansion is linked to response remains, with one nonresponder. For patients receiving tofacitinib, scalp clonality and expanded CD8+ clones among the top 100 significantly decreased.

Worth noting for this clone: Its specificity is unknown.

Treatment defined: oral pan-JAK inhibitor, 5-10 mg twice daily. Germline V gene data show CDR1 as SGDLS and CDR2 as YYNGEE. The V gene lost 1 base and the J gene lost 7 bases, with 11 bases spanning the gap. This CDR3 has 14 residues. RNA, once extracted, was reverse transcribed into cDNA for use as the sequencing template. Measured with immunoSEQ multiplex PCR; TCRdb has only the in-frame clones, and not every one. The sample includes around 200,000 clones, approximately 56% seen only once; the top ten take around 0.7%. This TCR was sampled from a human donor with alopecia areata. This specimen was CD4+ T cells sorted from blood, taken at week 4, from a patient treated with tofacitinib. The genes are TRBV9 and TRBJ2-2, with D maybe TRBD1 (5 bases). In DNA form, the CDR3 reads TGTGCCAGCAGCGTACAGGGCACCGACGGGGAGCTGTTTTTT. Translated, it gives CASSVQGTDGELFF.